This TCR beta chain appears in the sequencing data of a study of CD8 T cells in Susac syndrome (dated by TCRdb to between 2018 and 2020). Notes on the research overall: The study used repertoire sequencing to test whether antigen drove CD8+ T cell activation and differentiation in Susac syndrome. The study compared CD8+ T cell repertoire clonality among approximately twelve healthy donors, about 14 Susac syndrome patients and approximately 16 multiple sclerosis patients.

RNA was extracted using the RNeasy kit, and roughly 0.45 to 1 microgram was reverse transcribed with random hexamers. The immunoSEQ multiplex PCR assay, which covers 54 Vbeta and 13 Jbeta segments, was used to amplify TCR beta CDR3 regions. To correct PCR amplification bias, a synthetic template baseline was used for both primer optimization and computational correction. The paper's processing steps were these. Reads were annotated to V, D and J genes according to IMGT and were analyzed with immunoSEQ Analyzer, with only productive sequences retained. To calculate clonality, Shannon entropy was normalized by log2 of the number of productive unique sequences and then subtracted from one. For each patient and control, public and private clones were evaluated within the 100 most prevalent clones. Susac-specific clones were defined as absent from healthy and MS cohorts, around 1,000 published viral clones and other ImmuneACCESS disease sequences. TCRdb ran its own pipeline on the public reads, namely fastp trimming at Q25 and MiXCR clone calling, and kept in-frame beta chains. Each entry is one CDR3 protein sequence, shown with its most common DNA and genes. It is TCRdb's table, rather than the study itself, that gives the V and J calls and clone size. A total of roughly 200,000 distinct CDR3 sequences appear in this sample, around 96% of them only once. The ten most abundant clones make up less than 0.2% of the sample.

From a lookup of the germline V gene (reference sequence), CDR1 and CDR2 are SEHNR and FQNEAQ. Inclusive of the bounding cysteine and phenylalanine, the CDR3 is 16 residues long. Only CDR3 DNA is held: 48 bases, read in frame from base 1. V drops 4 bases and J drops 1 base, leaving 14 bases in between. Peripheral blood CD8+ and CD4+ T cells from healthy donors, Susac syndrome patients and multiple sclerosis patients were profiled by high-throughput TCR beta sequencing. Treatment-naive patients with stable or active relapsing-remitting disease fulfilling revised McDonald criteria were used as multiple sclerosis controls. CD8+ TEMRA cells were enriched by FACS, while bulk CD8+ and CD4+ T cells were purified by magnetic negative isolation. Blood was drawn into EDTA tubes, processed within 24 hours, and PBMCs were isolated by density gradient centrifugation. PBMCs destined for TCR sequencing were cryopreserved in liquid nitrogen and later thawed in a 37 °C water bath. Purity of sorted or isolated CD4+, CD8+ and CD8+ TEMRA cells was at least 90%.

For this clonotype: Its antigen remains undetermined. Per-base quality was not reported, and no clone a single base away is much larger than it.

Study-wide conclusions, independent of this receptor: The number of individuals in the TCR sequencing and HLA analysis was acknowledged as relatively small.

The chain is assembled from TRBV7-9 and TRBJ2-1; tentative D gene TRBD2, with 6 bases matching. The sequenced sample was CD8+ T cells from PBMCs. The TCR originated in a human donor with multiple sclerosis. The DNA reads as follows: TGTGCCAGCAGCTCAGAGGAGGGCCCTTCCTACAATGAGCAGTTCTTC. Protein translation: CASSSEEGPSYNEQFF. Outside the CDR3, residues come from the reference TRBV7-9 and TRBJ2-1 proteins, so the full variable domain is: DTGVSQNPRHKITKRGQNVTFRCDPISEHNRLYWYRQTLGQGPEFLTYFQNEAQLEKSRLLSDRFSAERPKGSFSTLEIQRTEQGDSAMYLCASSSEEGPSYNEQFFGPGTRLTVL.